A selection of T cell receptor beta chains follows, all from one sample in a study of blood T cell repertoires in COVID-19. TCRdb's table, derived via immunoSEQ multiplex PCR, lists solely in-frame clones and lacks some. Among 220,000 or so clones listed, under 90% were seen once. The source material was peripheral blood. These TCRs come from an older woman who had recovered from COVID-19. The CDR3 runs from the conserved cysteine through the conserved F or W. D genes are given only for firm matches. Clone size, where shown, is once, few, many, or a class for clones that have expanded.

CDR3 protein: CASSQDGWGGEQFF
CDR3 DNA: TGCGCCAGCAGCCAAGATGGGTGGGGCGGTGAGCAGTTCTTC
V gene: TRBV4-3
clone size: NA
D gene: NA
J gene: TRBJ2-1

CDR3 protein: CASSARGLNTEAFF
CDR3 DNA: TGTGCCAGCAGCGCACGGGGACTAAACACTGAAGCTTTCTTT
V gene: TRBV9
clone size: NA
D gene: NA
J gene: TRBJ1-1

CDR3 protein: CASSPLDSTYEQYF
CDR3 DNA: TGTGCCAGCAGCCCTCTGGACAGTACCTACGAGCAGTACTTC
V gene: TRBV3-1/TRBV3-2
clone size: NA
D gene: NA
J gene: TRBJ2-7

CDR3 protein: CAWSPLNEQFF
CDR3 DNA: TGTGCCTGGAGTCCACTAAATGAGCAGTTCTTC
V gene: TRBV30
clone size: NA
D gene: NA
J gene: TRBJ2-1

CDR3 protein: CASSLSQGADYTF
CDR3 DNA: TGTGCCAGCAGCTTATCACAGGGAGCTGACTACACCTTC
V gene: TRBV7-9
clone size: many
D gene: NA
J gene: TRBJ1-2

CDR3 protein: CASSRSGTDYGYTF
CDR3 DNA: TGTGCCAGCAGCCGCTCCGGGACAGACTATGGCTACACCTTC
V gene: TRBV3-1/TRBV3-2
clone size: NA
D gene: TRBD1
J gene: TRBJ1-2

CDR3 protein: CASSYAASGGITDTQYF
CDR3 DNA: TGTGCCAGCAGTTACGCGGCTAGCGGGGGGATCACAGATACGCAGTATTTT
V gene: TRBV6-2/TRBV6-3
clone size: NA
D gene: TRBD2
J gene: TRBJ2-3

CDR3 protein: CASSPLGGLEFNEQFF
CDR3 DNA: TGTGCCAGCTCACCCCTGGGCGGGCTCGAATTCAATGAGCAGTTCTTC
V gene: TRBV18
clone size: NA
D gene: NA
J gene: TRBJ2-1

CDR3 protein: CASRILPQGENYGYTF
CDR3 DNA: TGCGCCAGCAGGATCCTACCACAGGGAGAGAACTATGGCTACACCTTC
V gene: TRBV5-1
clone size: NA
D gene: NA
J gene: TRBJ1-2

CDR3 protein: CASSDYSGGVSYNEQFF
CDR3 DNA: TGTGCCAGTAGTGATTATAGCGGGGGCGTCTCCTACAATGAGCAGTTCTTC
V gene: TRBV19
clone size: NA
D gene: TRBD2
J gene: TRBJ2-1

CDR3 protein: CASSLNGAGQPQHF
CDR3 DNA: TGTGCCAGCAGCTTAAACGGGGCGGGGCAGCCCCAGCATTTT
V gene: TRBV11-3
clone size: NA
D gene: NA
J gene: TRBJ1-5

CDR3 protein: CASSRLARGSTDTQYF
CDR3 DNA: TGTGCCAGCAGCCGACTCGCGCGGGGTAGCACAGATACGCAGTATTTT
V gene: TRBV7-3
clone size: NA
D gene: NA
J gene: TRBJ2-3

CDR3 protein: CASDPGSNTGELFF
CDR3 DNA: TGCGCCAGCGACCCTGGTAGCAACACCGGGGAGCTGTTTTTT
V gene: TRBV5-1
clone size: NA
D gene: NA
J gene: TRBJ2-2

CDR3 protein: CAWSLENAYEQYF
CDR3 DNA: TGTGCCTGGAGTCTTGAGAACGCCTACGAGCAGTACTTC
V gene: TRBV30
clone size: NA
D gene: NA
J gene: TRBJ2-7

CDR3 protein: CASSFQGIQPQHF
CDR3 DNA: TGTGCCAGCAGCTTCCAGGGAATTCAGCCCCAGCATTTT
V gene: TRBV7-2
clone size: once
D gene: NA
J gene: TRBJ1-5

CDR3 protein: CASSGDSTNYGYTF
CDR3 DNA: TGTGCCAGCTCCGGGGACAGTACTAACTATGGCTACACCTTC
V gene: TRBV18
clone size: NA
D gene: TRBD1
J gene: TRBJ1-2

CDR3 protein: CASSPTASSSNYGYTF
CDR3 DNA: TGTGCCAGCTCACCGACTGCTTCGAGTTCCAACTATGGCTACACCTTC
V gene: TRBV18
clone size: few
D gene: NA
J gene: TRBJ1-2

CDR3 protein: CASSVGSSTDTQYF
CDR3 DNA: TGTGCCAGCAGCGTCGGGAGTAGCACAGATACGCAGTATTTT
V gene: TRBV9
clone size: NA
D gene: NA
J gene: TRBJ2-3

CDR3 protein: CASSILGGQYYGYTF
CDR3 DNA: TGTGCCAGTAGTATCCTCGGAGGGCAATACTATGGCTACACCTTC
V gene: TRBV19
clone size: once
D gene: NA
J gene: TRBJ1-2

CDR3 protein: CASSQVSAGGPFRGTQYF
CDR3 DNA: TGCGCCAGCAGCCAAGTATCAGCGGGGGGGCCCTTCAGAGGGACCCAGTACTTC
V gene: TRBV4-1
clone size: NA
D gene: TRBD2
J gene: TRBJ2-5

CDR3 protein: CASSYSTANIQYF
CDR3 DNA: TGTGCCAGCAGTTACTCGACAGCAAACATTCAGTACTTC
V gene: TRBV6-5
clone size: NA
D gene: NA
J gene: TRBJ2-4

CDR3 protein: CASRRAGSIDTQYF
CDR3 DNA: TGCGCCAGCAGGAGGGCGGGGTCAATAGATACGCAGTATTTT
V gene: TRBV5-1
clone size: few
D gene: NA
J gene: TRBJ2-3

CDR3 protein: CASSPLRDRIGYGYTF
CDR3 DNA: TGTGCCAGCAGTCCCCTGCGGGACAGGATAGGCTATGGCTACACCTTC
V gene: TRBV25-1
clone size: NA
D gene: TRBD1
J gene: TRBJ1-2

CDR3 protein: CASSITLREKLFF
CDR3 DNA: TGTGCCAGTAGTATTACCCTACGCGAAAAACTGTTTTTT
V gene: TRBV19
clone size: NA
D gene: NA
J gene: TRBJ1-4

CDR3 protein: CASSVRPTGGADSPLHF
CDR3 DNA: TGTGCCAGCAGCGTGAGACCGACAGGGGGCGCCGATTCACCCCTCCACTTT
V gene: TRBV9
clone size: NA
D gene: TRBD1
J gene: TRBJ1-6

CDR3 protein: CASLPGQGYDTQYF
CDR3 DNA: TGTGCCAGCCTCCCGGGACAGGGGTACGATACGCAGTATTTT
V gene: TRBV27
clone size: NA
D gene: TRBD1
J gene: TRBJ2-3

CDR3 protein: CASSLDQGQQFF
CDR3 DNA: TGCGCCAGCAGCTTGGATCAGGGGCAGCAGTTCTTC
V gene: TRBV5-1
clone size: NA
D gene: NA
J gene: TRBJ2-1

CDR3 protein: CASNPGLAAYNEQFF
CDR3 DNA: TGTGCCAGTAACCCGGGACTAGCGGCTTACAATGAGCAGTTCTTC
V gene: TRBV19
clone size: NA
D gene: TRBD2
J gene: TRBJ2-1

CDR3 protein: CASSPGVRGYTF
CDR3 DNA: TGTGCCAGCAGCCCAGGGGTTCGCGGCTACACCTTC
V gene: TRBV12-3/TRBV12-4
clone size: NA
D gene: NA
J gene: TRBJ1-2

CDR3 protein: CASSLSPGDEQFF
CDR3 DNA: TGTGCCAGCAGTTTATCCCCGGGGGATGAGCAGTTCTTC
V gene: TRBV27
clone size: NA
D gene: NA
J gene: TRBJ2-1

CDR3 protein: CASSPGQYDNEQFF
CDR3 DNA: TGTGCCAGCTCCCCGGGACAGTACGACAATGAGCAGTTCTTC
V gene: TRBV18
clone size: NA
D gene: TRBD1
J gene: TRBJ2-1

CDR3 protein: CASSPGQGVKSQPQHF
CDR3 DNA: TGTGCCAGCAGCCCCGGACAGGGGGTAAAGAGTCAGCCCCAGCATTTT
V gene: TRBV5-4
clone size: NA
D gene: TRBD1
J gene: TRBJ1-5

CDR3 protein: CASSAGRTDDGYTF
CDR3 DNA: TGTGCCAGCAGCGCGGGACGGACGGATGATGGCTACACCTTC
V gene: TRBV5-4
clone size: NA
D gene: NA
J gene: TRBJ1-2

CDR3 protein: CASSTESGNTIYF
CDR3 DNA: TGTGCCAGCTCAACAGAGTCTGGAAACACCATATATTTT
V gene: TRBV18
clone size: NA
D gene: NA
J gene: TRBJ1-3

CDR3 protein: CASSPYALAGSVEQYF
CDR3 DNA: TGTGCCAGCAGCCCATACGCCCTAGCGGGGTCCGTCGAGCAGTACTTC
V gene: TRBV9
clone size: NA
D gene: TRBD2
J gene: TRBJ2-7

CDR3 protein: CASSLGQTYNSPLHF
CDR3 DNA: TGTGCCAGCAGCTTAGGGCAGACCTATAATTCACCCCTCCACTTT
V gene: TRBV7-2
clone size: NA
D gene: NA
J gene: TRBJ1-6

CDR3 protein: CASNPGEPGGLTGELFF
CDR3 DNA: TGCGCCAGCAACCCCGGGGAACCGGGGGGGCTCACCGGGGAGCTGTTTTTT
V gene: TRBV5-1
clone size: NA
D gene: TRBD2
J gene: TRBJ2-2

CDR3 protein: CASSFRGAALYNEQFF
CDR3 DNA: TGTGCCAGCAGCTTCCGGGGGGCCGCTCTTTACAATGAGCAGTTCTTC
V gene: TRBV7-8
clone size: NA
D gene: NA
J gene: TRBJ2-1

CDR3 protein: CASSLKPGLVPYEQYF
CDR3 DNA: TGTGCCAGCAGCTTAAAACCGGGACTAGTCCCCTACGAGCAGTACTTC
V gene: TRBV7-6
clone size: once
D gene: TRBD2
J gene: TRBJ2-7

CDR3 protein: CASSPQGGENEKLFF
CDR3 DNA: TGTGCCAGCAGCCCCCAGGGAGGGGAGAATGAAAAACTGTTTTTT
V gene: TRBV7-9
clone size: once
D gene: NA
J gene: TRBJ1-4

CDR3 protein: CASRQAGGYEKLFF
CDR3 DNA: TGTGCCAGTAGACAAGCCGGGGGGTATGAAAAACTGTTTTTT
V gene: TRBV19
clone size: NA
D gene: NA
J gene: TRBJ1-4

CDR3 protein: CASSLAARSSYEQYF
CDR3 DNA: TGTGCCAGCAGCTTGGCGGCAAGGAGCTCCTACGAGCAGTACTTC
V gene: TRBV5-8
clone size: NA
D gene: NA
J gene: TRBJ2-7

CDR3 protein: CASSPDLWGNTIYF
CDR3 DNA: TGTGCCAGCAGCCCAGATCTCTGGGGAAACACCATATATTTT
V gene: TRBV11-2
clone size: NA
D gene: NA
J gene: TRBJ1-3

CDR3 protein: CTSSQVVGLWETGELFF
CDR3 DNA: TGCACCAGCAGCCAAGTCGTCGGGTTGTGGGAGACCGGGGAGCTGTTTTTT
V gene: TRBV1
clone size: NA
D gene: NA
J gene: TRBJ2-2

CDR3 protein: CASSLGGTMNTEAFF
CDR3 DNA: TGTGCCAGCAGCTTAGGGGGGACTATGAACACTGAAGCTTTCTTT
V gene: TRBV7-3
clone size: NA
D gene: NA
J gene: TRBJ1-1

CDR3 protein: CASSPRQGYNYGYTF
CDR3 DNA: TGTGCCAGCAGTCCTAGACAGGGCTATAACTATGGCTACACCTTC
V gene: TRBV7-2
clone size: once
D gene: TRBD1
J gene: TRBJ1-2

CDR3 protein: CASSFLPGVPQETQYF
CDR3 DNA: TGCGCCAGCAGCTTTCTTCCCGGGGTCCCCCAAGAGACCCAGTACTTC
V gene: TRBV5-1
clone size: NA
D gene: NA
J gene: TRBJ2-5

CDR3 protein: CASSPGTSGYNEQFF
CDR3 DNA: TGTGCCAGCAGCCCCGGGACTAGCGGTTACAATGAGCAGTTCTTC
V gene: TRBV7-9
clone size: NA
D gene: TRBD2
J gene: TRBJ2-1

CDR3 protein: CASSSQGNGYTF
CDR3 DNA: TGTGCCAGCAGTAGCCAGGGGAATGGCTACACCTTC
V gene: TRBV12-3/TRBV12-4
clone size: NA
D gene: NA
J gene: TRBJ1-2

CDR3 protein: CSVEDLEGGEAFF
CDR3 DNA: TGCAGCGTTGAAGATCTGGAGGGAGGGGAGGCTTTCTTT
V gene: TRBV29-1
clone size: NA
D gene: NA
J gene: TRBJ1-1

CDR3 protein: CASSQDPSGGNNEQFF
CDR3 DNA: TGTGCCAGCAGCCAAGATCCCAGCGGGGGTAACAATGAGCAGTTCTTC
V gene: TRBV4-2
clone size: NA
D gene: TRBD2
J gene: TRBJ2-1